The 30 T cell receptor beta chains below all came from one sample that was sequenced in a study of blood T cell repertoires in COVID-19. The table came from immunoSEQ multiplex PCR; TCRdb's copy has only in-frame clones and leaves some out. The repertoire has 65,000 to 75,000 clones, around 83% of them found once; the top ten carry roughly two fifths. The sample comprised peripheral blood. The receptors derive from a man older than 75 with acute or convalescent COVID-19.

The rearrangement joins TRBV27 to TRBJ2-3; 7 positions match TRBD2. The CDR3 covers 17 residues. The V and J ends lost 5 bases and 3 bases, in that order; junction bases with no gene match: 14. Germline V gene data show CDR1 as MNHEY and CDR2 as SMNVEV (reference sequence). CDR3 residues: CASSGGRWEGQTDTQYF. The CDR3 DNA sequence: TGTGCCAGCAGTGGGGGTCGGTGGGAGGGTCAGACAGATACGCAGTATTTT.

The chain employs TRBV9 and TRBJ2-7; possible D gene TRBD2, 6 bases. There are 14 residues in the CDR3. Trimming left V 4 bases short and J 7 bases short, with 18 bases between. Germline assignment: CDR1 SGDLS and CDR2 YYNGEE. CDR3 amino acids: CASSQSGGTQEQYF. The CDR3 nucleotides are TGTGCCAGCAGCCAATCCGGAGGGACTCAGGAGCAGTACTTC. The whole variable domain, remainder taken from reference TRBV9 and TRBJ2-7, is DSGVTQTPKHLITATGQRVTLRCSPRSGDLSVYWYQQSLDQGLQFLIQYYNGEERAKGNILERFSAQQFPDLHSELNLSSLELGDSALYFCASSQSGGTQEQYFGPGTRLTVT.

The rearrangement links TRBV18 to TRBJ1-4; 9 bases are a match to TRBD1. Germline loops: CDR1 KGHSH, CDR2 LQKENI. After removal of 4 bases from V and 2 bases from J, the junction contained 5 bases not matched to a gene. The CDR3 consists of 16 residues. CDR3 sequence: CASSLDRGRTNEKLFF. The DNA of the CDR3 is TGTGCCAGCTCACTTGACAGGGGGAGGACTAATGAAAAACTGTTTTTT.

The chain recombines TRBV10-2 with TRBJ1-4; 8 bases align to TRBD1. V shed 2 bases and J 7 bases; nucleotides not matched to a gene: 9. The CDR3 runs 16 residues. Looked up from germline, CDR1 is WSHSY and CDR2 is SAAADI. The CDR3 loop is CASSETGQGSGEKLFF. The CDR3 DNA reads TGCGCCAGCAGTGAGACAGGACAGGGTTCAGGTGAAAAACTGTTTTTT.

The J gene is TRBJ1-1, the V gene TRBV4-3; 7 positions agree with TRBD1. The CDR3 is 15 amino acids. The germline V gene encodes CDR1 LGHNA and CDR2 YSLEER. V shed 4 bases, J shed 7 bases, and the junction held 12 bases outside the gene matches. In DNA form, the CDR3 reads TGCGCCAGCAGCCCTTGGACAGGTCACGCTGGTGAAGCTTTCTTT. Residues: CASSPWTGHAGEAFF.

The chain joins TRBV18 to TRBJ2-1; 8 bases agree with TRBD1. CDR1 is KGHSH and CDR2 is LQKENI in the germline V gene. V was pared by 6 bases and J by 7 bases, with 11 bases of the junction left unmatched. This CDR3 is 15 amino acids long. In DNA, the CDR3 is TGTGCCAGCTCGCGACGGGACAGGCTGGGTAATGAGCAGTTCTTC. Amino acid sequence: CASSRRDRLGNEQFF.

J is TRBJ2-3 and V is TRBV6-2 or TRBV6-3; 7 positions match TRBD1. Looked up from germline, CDR1 is MNHEY and CDR2 is SVGEGT. The V gene end was trimmed by 5 bases and the J gene end by 0 bases; junction bases not matched to a gene: 2. This CDR3 has 14 amino acids. The CDR3: CASSRQGSTDTQYF. For the CDR3, the DNA is TGTGCCAGCAGTAGACAGGGCAGCACAGATACGCAGTATTTT.

The rearrangement uses TRBV3-1 (or the pseudogene TRBV3-2) and TRBJ1-6, with TRBD1 identical over 10 bases. The V gene's germline CDR1 is LGHDT and CDR2 YNNKEL (reference sequence). The length of the CDR3 is 14 residues. Losses at the gene ends were 3 bases for V and 10 bases for J; bases not matched to a gene: 3. CDR3: CASSQTGGFSPLHF. Written as DNA, the CDR3 is TGTGCCAGCAGCCAGACAGGGGGCTTCTCACCCCTCCACTTT.

The J gene is TRBJ1-6, the V gene TRBV7-3, with TRBD1 matching 7 bases. Germline V gene sequence: CDR1 SGHTA, CDR2 FQGTGA. The CDR3 runs 15 residues. Trimming removed 1 base from V and 7 bases from J; junction bases left unmatched: 4. The CDR3 bases are TGTGCCAGCAGCTTAATGGGGACAGCCAATTCACCCCTCCACTTT. Its translation: CASSLMGTANSPLHF.

This clone was seen a single time. CDR3: CASSLFSDSIYNEQFF. The CDR3 nucleotides are TGCGCCAGCAGCTTGTTTTCGGACAGTATATACAATGAGCAGTTCTTC. V usage is TRBV5-1 and J usage is TRBJ2-1; tentatively, D is TRBD1 (6 bases). The CDR3 is 16 amino acids. Trimming pared 1 base from V and 4 bases from J, leaving 15 bases between. CDR1 and CDR2 (germline): SGHRS, YFSETQ.

The CDR3: CAISEQMNTEAFF. In nucleotides, the CDR3 is TGTGCCATCAGTGAGCAGATGAACACTGAAGCTTTCTTT. This chain joins TRBV10-3 and TRBJ1-1, with D unclear. CDR1 and CDR2 (germline): ENHRY, SYGVKD. V was trimmed by 2 bases and J by 0 bases, leaving 4 bases between them. This CDR3 contains 13 residues.

This clone was recorded once. The chain has TRBV7-8 and TRBJ2-7, with a tentative D call TRBD2 (6 bases). V lost 4 bases and J lost 2, with 15 bases in between. This CDR3 is 15 amino acids long. CDR1 SGHVS and CDR2 FQNEAQ come from the germline V gene. CDR3: CASSWGGGAPYEQYF. CDR3 bases: TGTGCCAGCAGCTGGGGTGGCGGGGCGCCCTACGAGCAGTACTTC.

V usage is TRBV18 and J usage is TRBJ2-5; D gene unclear. The CDR3 contains 13 residues. CDR1 and CDR2 (germline): KGHSH, LQKENI. The V end was cut by 4 bases, the J end by 0 bases, with 6 bases between. The CDR3 sequence: CASSLTDQETQYF. CDR3 bases: TGTGCCAGCTCACTAACTGACCAAGAGACCCAGTACTTC.

This clone was seen a handful of times. CDR3 nucleotides: TGTGCCAGCAGTTCTTTCCCAGACTCTGGAAACACCATATATTTT. Residues: CASSSFPDSGNTIYF. The rearrangement uses TRBV28 and TRBJ1-3, with D uncertain. Trimming pared 4 bases from V and 0 bases from J, leaving 10 bases between. The CDR3 sequence is 15 residues long. Germline V gene lookup returns CDR1 MDHEN and CDR2 SYDVKM.

V and J are TRBV6-5 and TRBJ1-2; 9 nucleotides match TRBD1. This CDR3 is 14 amino acids long. Looked up from germline, CDR1 is MNHEY and CDR2 is SVGAGI. V dropped 7 bases and J dropped 2; count of bases not matched to a gene: 5. For the CDR3, the DNA is TGTGCCAGCATTTTCGACAGGGGGAACTATGGCTACACCTTC. Encoded protein: CASIFDRGNYGYTF.

This clone occurred a few times. The chain joins TRBV28 to TRBJ1-2; tentatively, D is TRBD1 (5 bases). The germline CDR1 and CDR2 sequences are MDHEN and SYDVKM. V was clipped by 2 bases and J by 3 bases, with 10 bases between them. This CDR3 region has 14 residues. The CDR3 nucleotides read TGTGCCAGCAGTTTAACTGCGGGGGACTATGGCTACACCTTC. It specifies CASSLTAGDYGYTF.

Comment on this clone: Relative to the germline gene, one junction end is altered; a read error may explain this. The chain joins TRBV19 to TRBJ1-1, with D perhaps TRBD1 (5 bases). This CDR3 comprises 17 residues. In germline, CDR1 is LNHDA, CDR2 SQIVND (reference sequence). The CDR3 sequence: CGSCIPGGGLGNTEAFF. Here the CDR3 DNA reads TGTGGCAGTTGTATCCCGGGGGGGGGACTCGGGAACACTGAAGCTTTCTTT.

The chain recombines TRBV5-1 with TRBJ2-2; D might be TRBD1 (5 bases). This CDR3 is built from 15 residues. Between the trimmed V and J ends, which lost 0 bases and 5 bases, there was a span of 11 bases. Looked up from germline, CDR1 is SGHRS and CDR2 is YFSETQ. CDR3 in DNA: TGCGCCAGCAGCTTGGCCAAGGGGCGAACCGGGGAGCTGTTTTTT. This sequence encodes CASSLAKGRTGELFF.

V and J are TRBV21-1 and TRBJ1-4; TRBD1, the table's D call, was not compared with the DNA. TRBV21-1 is annotated as a pseudogene. This CDR3 comprises 11 residues. The CDR3 nucleotides are TGTGCCAGCAGCCCCATTGAAAAACTGTTTTTT. It codes for CASSPIEKLFF.

The V call is TRBV11-2, the J call TRBJ1-4, with D uncertain. The CDR3 sequence is 13 residues long. Germline V gives CDR1 SGHAT, CDR2 FQNNGV. The germline V and J ends were trimmed by 5 bases and 8 bases, with 12 bases remaining between them. The CDR3 loop reads CASSQNTPEKLFF. For the CDR3, the DNA is TGTGCCAGCAGCCAAAATACTCCGGAAAAACTGTTTTTT.

The rearrangement links TRBV6-2 or TRBV6-3 to TRBJ2-3, with D possibly being TRBD2 (5 bases). With 2 bases removed from V and 0 bases from J, the gap between germline ends came to 12 bases. Germline CDR1 reads MNHEY; CDR2 reads SVGEGT. CDR3 size: 16 residues. CDR3 sequence reads: CASSYGLAGSTDTQYF. In nucleotides, the CDR3 is TGTGCCAGCAGTTACGGGCTAGCTGGTAGCACAGATACGCAGTATTTT.

The V gene is TRBV3-1 (or the pseudogene TRBV3-2), the J gene TRBJ2-3; 15 positions agree with TRBD2. The V and J ends lost 4 bases and 1 base, in that order; junction bases with no gene match: 12. The CDR3 consists of 20 residues. Germline CDR1 reads LGHDT; CDR2 reads YNNKEL (reference sequence). CDR3 DNA: TGTGCCAGCAGCCGAGTGCCCGGACTAGCGGGGGGGCCTCGCACAGATACGCAGTATTTT. Its protein product is CASSRVPGLAGGPRTDTQYF.

This chain joins TRBV9 and TRBJ1-2; 7 bases are a match to TRBD1. After removal of 0 bases from V and 5 bases from J, the junction contained 4 bases not matched to a gene. This CDR3 has 14 residues. The germline V gene has CDR1 SGDLS and CDR2 YYNGEE. CDR3 sequence reads: CASSVAGGGYGYTF. The CDR3 coding sequence is TGTGCCAGCAGCGTAGCAGGGGGTGGTTATGGCTACACCTTC.

The chain couples TRBV28 to TRBJ1-5, with D unclear. Per germline, CDR1 MDHEN and CDR2 SYDVKM. The CDR3 has 12 residues. Trimming removed 7 bases from V and 5 bases from J, with 9 bases in between. CDR3 loop: CASNRQDQPQHF. CDR3 nucleotides: TGTGCCAGCAATCGCCAGGATCAGCCCCAGCATTTT.

This clone was recorded a few times. V and J are TRBV30 and TRBJ2-6; weak D call: TRBD2 (5 bases). V was cut by 8 bases and J by 3 bases, with 11 bases left in between. The germline CDR1 and CDR2 sequences are GTSNPN and SVGIG (reference sequence). The CDR3 has 13 amino acids. The CDR3 sequence: CALSRDGANVLTF. DNA for the CDR3: TGTGCCCTCAGCCGGGATGGGGCCAACGTCCTGACTTTC.

The V gene is TRBV28, the J gene TRBJ1-5; D is perhaps TRBD1 (5 bases). Per germline, CDR1 MDHEN and CDR2 SYDVKM. The CDR3 covers 19 residues. With 3 bases removed from V and 0 bases from J, the gap between germline ends came to 21 bases. The chain's CDR3 is CASSFPLGGDLSSNQPQHF. CDR3 nucleotides: TGTGCCAGCAGTTTCCCACTTGGGGGGGACCTTTCTAGCAATCAGCCCCAGCATTTT.

This clone was recorded once. This sequence joins TRBV5-6 and TRBJ2-7; D possibly corresponds to TRBD1 (5 bases). Trimming cost V 1 base and J 4 bases, with 12 bases left between them. CDR1 is SGHDT and CDR2 is YYEEEE in the germline V gene. This CDR3 contains 14 residues. The CDR3 DNA reads TGTGCCAGCAGCTTGTTAGGGAAGGGGTACGAGCAGTACTTC. Translated: CASSLLGKGYEQYF.

Notes on this clone: The sample holds other DNA sequences that translate to the same CDR3. The rearrangement joins TRBV28 to TRBJ2-7; the D gene is possibly TRBD2 (6 bases). The germline V gene has CDR1 MDHEN and CDR2 SYDVKM. V lost 5 bases, J lost 3 bases, and 11 bases lay in between. There are 13 residues in the CDR3. The CDR3 DNA is TGTGCCAGCAGTCCTGGGGGGAGCTACGAGCAGTACTTC. Translated: CASSPGGSYEQYF.

This rearrangement joins TRBV28 to TRBJ2-6; 7 nucleotides agree with TRBD1. Losses at the gene ends were 4 bases for V and 0 bases for J; bases not matched to a gene: 12. Germline lookup yields CDR1 MDHEN and CDR2 SYDVKM. The CDR3 is 19 amino acids. The CDR3 region is CASSSRPGTAGSGANVLTF. CDR3 coding DNA: TGTGCCAGCAGTTCTCGACCCGGGACAGCTGGCTCTGGGGCCAACGTCCTGACTTTC.

The rearrangement joins TRBV3-1 (or the pseudogene TRBV3-2) to TRBJ1-5; D is ambiguous. The CDR3 runs to 14 residues. Trimming took 4 bases from V and 3 from J, leaving 10 bases between them. The germline V gene encodes CDR1 LGHDT and CDR2 YNNKEL (reference sequence). DNA for the CDR3: TGTGCCAGCAGCCTTCTAAAGAACAATCAGCCCCAGCATTTT. It yields the protein CASSLLKNNQPQHF.